This TCR beta chain was captured by sequencing in a study of T cells in tuberculosis. Some clones are missing from TCRdb's copy, which holds only in-frame ones; the method was immunoSEQ multiplex PCR. The sample shows tens of thousands of clones, less than 97% of them seen only once. The CDR3 extends over 15 amino acids. In germline, CDR1 is MNHEY, CDR2 SMNVEV (reference sequence). Deletions cut 2 bases from V and 6 bases from J, with 14 bases between. This clone showed up just once. This clonotype was sampled from a donor between 10 and 35 years old with latent tuberculosis or without tuberculosis infection. The chain recombines TRBV27 with TRBJ1-5; D is unresolved. Sequenced input: PBMCs. CDR3 in amino acids: CASSLQAGIGQPQHF. The CDR3 coding sequence is TGTGCCAGCAGTTTACAAGCGGGGATCGGTCAGCCCCAGCATTTT.